What follows are 4 T cell receptor beta chains derived from one specimen sequenced in a study of T cells in Graves' hyperthyroidism and ophthalmopathy. TCR beta CDR3 region amplification was performed from RNA transcripts. First-round RT-PCR with HTBI primers amplified the TCR CDR3 region. Each CDR3 protein gets one entry after TCRdb re-called the multiplex PCR reads with MiXCR. The sample lists about 570,000 distinct CDR3 sequences; 14% were seen once. Sample: blood. The receptor set was obtained from a woman aged 40 to 55 with Graves' hyperthyroidism.

This clonotype was observed many times. V gene TRBV7-9 combines with J gene TRBJ2-7, with 8 bases lining up with TRBD1. The CDR3 is made up of 13 amino acids. The J segment lost 3 bases and the V segment lost 5 bases, leaving 3 bases of the junction unmatched. Per germline, CDR1 SEHNR and CDR2 FQNEAQ (reference sequence). The DNA for the CDR3 is TGTGCCAGCAGCAGTACAGGGGGCTACGAGCAGTACTTC. Its translation: CASSSTGGYEQYF. Full variable domain (remainder filled in from reference TRBV7-9 and TRBJ2-7): DTGVSQNPRHKITKRGQNVTFRCDPISEHNRLYWYRQTLGQGPEFLTYFQNEAQLEKSRLLSDRFSAERPKGSFSTLEIQRTEQGDSAMYLCASSSTGGYEQYFGPGTRLTVT.

Concerning this clonotype: A much bigger clone sits one base away, suggesting this may be a read error. The genes are TRBV6-2 or TRBV6-3 and TRBJ2-7; D remains unclear. The CDR3 has 13 residues. From germline, CDR1 is MNHEY and CDR2 SVGEGT. CDR3 residues: CASIYSGLDEQYF. CDR3 nucleotides: TGTGCCAGCATTTACTCCGGGCTTGACGAGCAGTACTTC.

This clonotype has a count of ten or more. This chain uses TRBV2 with TRBJ2-1; 9 nucleotides match TRBD1. The CDR3 has 14 residues. V lost 7 bases, J lost 4 bases, and 5 bases stayed unmatched. The germline V gene has CDR1 SNHLY and CDR2 FYNNEI. The CDR3 protein is CASTRQGEYNEQFF. CDR3 nucleotides: TGTGCCAGCACTAGACAGGGGGAGTACAATGAGCAGTTCTTC.

This clonotype was found many times. This sequence joins TRBV2 and TRBJ1-5; D remains unclear. This CDR3 comprises 13 residues. CDR1 SNHLY and CDR2 FYNNEI come from the germline V gene. Trimming shortened V by 7 bases and J by 1 base, and 8 bases separated the two germline ends. CDR3 sequence: CASTQDSNQPQHF. CDR3 coding DNA: TGTGCCAGCACCCAGGACAGCAATCAGCCCCAGCATTTT.